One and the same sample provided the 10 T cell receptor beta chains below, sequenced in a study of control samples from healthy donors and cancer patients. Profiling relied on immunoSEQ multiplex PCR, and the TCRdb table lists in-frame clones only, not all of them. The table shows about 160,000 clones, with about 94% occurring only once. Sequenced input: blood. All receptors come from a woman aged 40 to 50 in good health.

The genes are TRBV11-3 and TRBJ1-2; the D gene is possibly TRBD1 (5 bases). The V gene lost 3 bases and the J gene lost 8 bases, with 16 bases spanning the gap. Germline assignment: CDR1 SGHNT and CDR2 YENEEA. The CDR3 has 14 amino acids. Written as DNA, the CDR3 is TGTGCCAGCAGCTTGAACTCGGGGGGGGAAGGCTACACCTTC. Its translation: CASSLNSGGEGYTF.

The CDR3, as DNA: TGTGCCAGCAGTTTCCTGCGGGGGGGGGTCACAGATACGCAGTATTTT. Protein sequence: CASSFLRGGVTDTQYF. This rearrangement joins TRBV27 to TRBJ2-3; TRBD2 aligns across 9 bases. Trimming cost V 3 bases and J 2 bases; bases outside gene matches: 6. Germline-derived CDR1 and CDR2 are MNHEY and SMNVEV (reference sequence). The CDR3 spans 16 residues.

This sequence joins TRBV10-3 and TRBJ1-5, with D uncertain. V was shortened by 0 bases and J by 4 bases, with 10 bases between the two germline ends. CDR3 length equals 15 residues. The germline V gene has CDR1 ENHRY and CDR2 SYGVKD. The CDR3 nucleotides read TGTGCCATCAGTGAGTCTGCAGACTATAATCAGCCCCAGCATTTT. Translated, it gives CAISESADYNQPQHF.

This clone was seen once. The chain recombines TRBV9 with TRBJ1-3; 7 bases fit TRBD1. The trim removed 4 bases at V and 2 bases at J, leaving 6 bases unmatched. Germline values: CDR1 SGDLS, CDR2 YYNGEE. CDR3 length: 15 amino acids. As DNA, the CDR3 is TGTGCCAGCAGCTCATCCAGGGGGACTGGAAACACCATATATTTT. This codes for CASSSSRGTGNTIYF.

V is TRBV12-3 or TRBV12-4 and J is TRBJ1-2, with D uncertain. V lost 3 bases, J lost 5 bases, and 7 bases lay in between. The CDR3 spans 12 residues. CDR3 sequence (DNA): TGTGCCAGCAGTTTTGCTGATTATGGCTACACCTTC. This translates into CASSFADYGYTF.

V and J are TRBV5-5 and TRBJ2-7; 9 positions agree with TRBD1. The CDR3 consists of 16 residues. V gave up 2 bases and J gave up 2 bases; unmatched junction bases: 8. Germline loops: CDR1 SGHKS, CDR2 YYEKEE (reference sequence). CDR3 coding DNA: TGTGCCAGCAGCTTTCAACCGGGACAGGGAACCTACGAGCAGTACTTC. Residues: CASSFQPGQGTYEQYF.

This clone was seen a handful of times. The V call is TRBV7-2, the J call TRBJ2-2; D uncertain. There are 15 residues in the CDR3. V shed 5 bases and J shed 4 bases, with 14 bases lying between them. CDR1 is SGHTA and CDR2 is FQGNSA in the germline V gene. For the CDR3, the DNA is TGTGCCAGCAGCCTCGGAGTATCAGCCACCGGGGAGCTGTTTTTT. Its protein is CASSLGVSATGELFF.

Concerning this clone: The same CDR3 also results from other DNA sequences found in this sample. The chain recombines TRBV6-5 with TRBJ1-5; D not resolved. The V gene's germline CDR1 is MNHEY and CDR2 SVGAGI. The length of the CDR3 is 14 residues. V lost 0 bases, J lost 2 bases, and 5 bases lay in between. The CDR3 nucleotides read TGTGCCAGCAGTTACTCTGGGGGCAATCAGCCCCAGCATTTT. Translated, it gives CASSYSGGNQPQHF.

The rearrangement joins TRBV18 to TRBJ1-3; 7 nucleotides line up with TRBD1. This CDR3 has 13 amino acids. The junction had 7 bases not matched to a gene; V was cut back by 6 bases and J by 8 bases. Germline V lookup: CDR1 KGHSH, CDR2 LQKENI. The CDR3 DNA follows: TGTGCCAGCTCCCAAGACAGGGTGGACACCATATATTTT. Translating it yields CASSQDRVDTIYF.

As DNA, the CDR3 is TGTGCCAGCAGCGTAGCCAACCGGGGGGAGCAGTACTTC. Its protein is CASSVANRGEQYF. The V gene is TRBV9, the J gene TRBJ2-7, with D possibly TRBD2 on 6 matching bases. The CDR3 spans 13 residues. Germline assignment: CDR1 SGDLS and CDR2 YYNGEE. Trimming took 0 bases from V and 7 from J, leaving 11 bases between them.